The next 15 T cell receptor beta chains were all read from a single sample in a study of blood T cells in healthy people across ages. For the second PCR, which ran for roughly 6 to 12 cycles, a sample-barcoded 5' primer and a J-beta primer mix were used. TCRdb ran MiXCR on the 5' RACE reads and lists one entry per CDR3 protein. The repertoire holds some 1 million distinct CDR3 sequences, with around 43% as singletons. The source material was blood. The receptors were gathered from a woman in her sixties or seventies in good health.

V gene TRBV6-6 combines with J gene TRBJ2-7; perhaps TRBD2 as D (6 bases). The CDR3 loop spans 16 amino acids. Per germline, CDR1 MNHNY and CDR2 SVGAGI (reference sequence). V dropped 0 bases and J dropped 0 bases, with 12 bases sitting between them. The CDR3 bases are TGTGCCAGCAGTTACTCGGCGGCGGGGAGCTCCTACGAGCAGTACTTC. Translating it yields CASSYSAAGSSYEQYF.

V usage is TRBV15 and J usage is TRBJ2-3; weak D call: TRBD1 (5 bases). Between the trimmed V and J ends, which lost 0 bases and 2 bases, there was a span of 12 bases. Looked up from germline, CDR1 is LNHNV and CDR2 is YYDKDF (reference sequence). This CDR3 spans 16 amino acids. The CDR3 nucleotides read TGTGCCACCAGCAGAGACACTGGACATAACACAGATACGCAGTATTTT. It specifies CATSRDTGHNTDTQYF. The whole variable domain, remainder taken from reference TRBV15 and TRBJ2-3, is DAMVIQNPRYQVTQFGKPVTLSCSQTLNHNVMYWYQQKSSQAPKLLFHYYDKDFNNEADTPDNFQSRRPNTSFCFLDIRSPGLGDTAMYLCATSRDTGHNTDTQYFGPGTRLTVL.

The chain links TRBV4-2 to TRBJ2-1; possibly TRBD1 for D (5 bases). The CDR3 is 12 residues long. Between the trimmed V and J ends, which lost 6 bases and 9 bases, there was a span of 12 bases. CDR1 is LGHNA and CDR2 is YNFKEQ in the germline V gene. The CDR3 sequence is CASSGAWGEQFF. CDR3 DNA sequence: TGTGCCAGCAGTGGGGCATGGGGTGAGCAGTTCTTC.

V gene TRBV11-2 combines with J gene TRBJ2-1; tentative D call: TRBD2 (5 bases). V was cut by 0 bases and J by 4 bases, with 7 bases left in between. This CDR3 has 14 amino acids. The V gene's germline CDR1 is SGHAT and CDR2 FQNNGV. The CDR3 region is CASSLDDYYNEQFF. Written as DNA, the CDR3 is TGTGCCAGCAGCTTAGACGACTATTACAATGAGCAGTTCTTC.

This clonotype was detected a few times. The chain links TRBV11-2 to TRBJ2-3; 7 nucleotides agree with TRBD1. Germline trimming cut 5 bases from V and 3 bases from J; bases unmatched to any gene: 5. This CDR3 contains 14 residues. From germline, CDR1 is SGHAT and CDR2 FQNNGV. The CDR3 here is CASSPTGATDTQYF. CDR3 in DNA: TGTGCCAGCAGCCCTACAGGGGCGACAGATACGCAGTATTTT. Using reference TRBV11-2 and TRBJ2-3 for the parts outside the CDR3, the full variable domain is EAGVAQSPRYKIIEKRQSVAFWCNPISGHATLYWYQQILGQGPKLLIQFQNNGVVDDSQLPKDRFSAERLKGVDSTLKIQPAKLEDSAVYLCASSPTGATDTQYFGPGTRLTVL.

The rearrangement links TRBV20-1 to TRBJ2-6; 10 bases align to TRBD1. Germline V gene data show CDR1 as DFQATT and CDR2 as SNEGSKA (reference sequence). This CDR3 is built from 16 residues. Trimming removed 5 bases from V and 0 bases from J; junction bases left unmatched: 4. The CDR3 DNA reads TGCAGTGCTGACGGGACAGGGGTCTCTGGGGCCAACGTCCTGACTTTC. Protein product: CSADGTGVSGANVLTF.

Comment on this clonotype: The conserved phenylalanine or tryptophan is not found at the CDR3 terminus, so this likely reflects a read error. This chain uses TRBV20-1 with TRBJ2-3; unclear D gene. Deletions cut 3 bases from V and 4 bases from J, with 17 bases between. The germline CDR1 and CDR2 sequences are DFQATT and SNEGSKA (reference sequence). The CDR3 spans 15 residues. The CDR3 loop is CSASTGGPSSDTQYL. The CDR3 bases are TGCAGTGCTAGTACGGGCGGTCCCAGCTCAGATACGCAGTATCTT.

This clonotype showed up many times. The rearrangement links TRBV5-1 to TRBJ2-6; the D is unclear. Germline V gene sequence: CDR1 SGHRS, CDR2 YFSETQ. The CDR3 loop spans 14 amino acids. Trimming removed 1 base from V and 0 bases from J, with 2 bases in between. The chain's CDR3 is CASSLHSGANVLTF. The CDR3 DNA is TGCGCCAGCAGCTTGCACTCTGGGGCCAACGTCCTGACTTTC.

The genes are TRBV11-2 and TRBJ2-1, with D tentatively TRBD2 (5 bases). The CDR3 length is 15 residues. CDR1 is SGHAT, CDR2 FQNNGV, per germline. The V end lost 5 bases, the J end lost 1 base, and 12 bases lay between the germline ends. The CDR3 spells CASSPHGNSYNEQFF. CDR3 sequence (DNA): TGTGCCAGCAGCCCTCACGGGAATTCCTACAATGAGCAGTTCTTC.

This chain links TRBV5-1 with TRBJ2-3; 7 nucleotides agree with TRBD2. The germline V gene has CDR1 SGHRS and CDR2 YFSETQ. The CDR3 is 13 amino acids. Unmatched junction bases numbered 4, after V lost 0 bases and J lost 9 bases. The CDR3 reads CASSLVISGTQYF. The CDR3 DNA reads as TGCGCCAGCAGCTTGGTTATTAGCGGGACGCAGTATTTT.

This clonotype was recorded a few times. The chain joins TRBV29-1 to TRBJ2-3; a weak D match, TRBD2 (5 bases). Trimming removed 2 bases at V and 4 bases at J, with 13 bases between. Germline-derived CDR1 and CDR2 are SQVTM and ANQGSEA. This CDR3 comprises 14 residues. The CDR3 bases are TGCAGCGTTGAAAAGGGAGAGGGCTCAGATACGCAGTATTTT. Protein sequence: CSVEKGEGSDTQYF.

The genes are TRBV3-1 and TRBJ2-1, with D tentatively TRBD2 (6 bases). The germline CDR1 and CDR2 sequences are LGHDT and YNNKEL (reference sequence). CDR3 length: 17 amino acids. With 4 bases removed from V and 0 bases from J, the gap between germline ends came to 16 bases. As DNA, the CDR3 is TGTGCCAGCAGCCCCGGGGCCGGGGGAAGCTCCTACAATGAGCAGTTCTTC. Its translation is CASSPGAGGSSYNEQFF.

This clonotype was recorded only once. The chain recombines TRBV11-1 with TRBJ2-7, with a possible D match to TRBD2 (5 bases). CDR3 length: 14 residues. Trimming shortened V by 5 bases and J by 7 bases, and 18 bases separated the two germline ends. CDR1 SGHAT and CDR2 FQDESV come from the germline V gene (reference sequence). For the CDR3, the DNA is TGTGCCAGCAGCGTACATCGGCTAGCCTCTGAGCAGTACTTC. This encodes CASSVHRLASEQYF. Full variable domain (missing parts from reference TRBV11-1 and TRBJ2-7): EAEVAQSPRYKITEKSQAVAFWCDPISGHATLYWYRQILGQGPELLVQFQDESVVDDSQLPKDRFSAERLKGVDSTLKIQPAELGDSAMYLCASSVHRLASEQYFGPGTRLTVT.

In its sample, this clonotype was seen a few times. This chain connects TRBV12-3 or TRBV12-4 to TRBJ2-5, with 7 positions matching TRBD2. This CDR3 comprises 12 residues. Trimming at V came to 6 bases and at J to 5 bases, leaving 3 bases not matched to a gene. The CDR3 protein is CASRGGDETQYF. The CDR3 coding sequence is TGTGCCAGCAGGGGGGGGGATGAGACCCAGTACTTC.

This clonotype was recorded only once. V gene TRBV27 combines with J gene TRBJ2-1, with D possibly matching TRBD1 (5 bases). The germline V gene encodes CDR1 MNHEY and CDR2 SMNVEV (reference sequence). This CDR3 contains 16 residues. V was trimmed by 7 bases and J by 0 bases, leaving 16 bases between them. In DNA form, the CDR3 reads TGTGCCAGCAACGACAAGGGGTTTAGCTCCTACAATGAGCAGTTCTTC. Translation gives CASNDKGFSSYNEQFF.